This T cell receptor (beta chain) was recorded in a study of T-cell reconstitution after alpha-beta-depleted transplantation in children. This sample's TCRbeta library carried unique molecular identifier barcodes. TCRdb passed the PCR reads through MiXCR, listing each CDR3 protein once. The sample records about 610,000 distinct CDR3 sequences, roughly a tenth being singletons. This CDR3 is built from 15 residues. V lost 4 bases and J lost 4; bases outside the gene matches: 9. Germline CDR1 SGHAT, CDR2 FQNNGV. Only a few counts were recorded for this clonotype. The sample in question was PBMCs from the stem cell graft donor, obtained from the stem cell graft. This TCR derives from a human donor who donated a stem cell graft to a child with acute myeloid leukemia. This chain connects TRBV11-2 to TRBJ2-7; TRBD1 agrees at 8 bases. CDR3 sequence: CASSSIGGTGYEQYF. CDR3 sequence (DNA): TGTGCCAGCAGCTCAATAGGTGGGACAGGTTACGAGCAGTACTTC.